These 15 T cell receptor beta chains originate from one sample sequenced in a study of spatial heterogeneity in lung cancer. TCRdb called the 5' RACE reads again in MiXCR, with one record for every CDR3 protein. Found here are under 100,000 distinct CDR3 sequences, approximately 8.2% of them singletons; the top ten hold 6.9%. The time point is: sample taken at primary tumor resection. No cells were sorted before sequencing. The whole RNA sequenced was extracted from tumor, nontumor lung or frozen PBMC. The source was PBMCs, collected at surgery. The receptors derive from a male donor with early-stage non-small cell lung cancer.

V and J are TRBV20-1 and TRBJ1-1; 7 bases are shared with TRBD1. The CDR3 totals 14 residues. Germline lookup yields CDR1 DFQATT and CDR2 SNEGSKA (reference sequence). V shed 4 bases and J 5 bases; nucleotides not matched to a gene: 10. The CDR3 loop is CSATPGQSRTEAFF. In nucleotides, the CDR3 is TGCAGTGCTACTCCGGGACAGAGCAGGACTGAAGCTTTCTTT.

The chain links TRBV7-9 to TRBJ1-1; D is uncertain. The CDR3 contains 13 residues. Germline V gene data show CDR1 as SEHNR and CDR2 as FQNEAQ (reference sequence). Trimming stripped 11 bases from V and 0 bases from J, with 13 bases between. This CDR3 is CASQVVMNTEAFF. The DNA of the CDR3 is TGTGCCTCCCAGGTGGTTATGAACACTGAAGCTTTCTTT.

There are a few counts of this clonotype. This rearrangement joins TRBV4-1 to TRBJ2-5; 7 positions match TRBD2. CDR1 is MGHRA and CDR2 is YSYEKL in the germline V gene. The CDR3 sequence is 14 residues long. V lost 1 base to trimming and J lost 5 bases; unmatched junction nucleotides: 4. The CDR3 bases are TGCGCCAGCAGCCAAGCGGGGGGTTTGGAGACCCAGTACTTC. It translates to CASSQAGGLETQYF.

This clonotype was counted at least ten times. This sequence joins TRBV6-6 and TRBJ2-6, with D possibly being TRBD1 (6 bases). V was cut by 2 bases and J by 2 bases, with 7 bases left in between. The CDR3 runs 15 residues. Germline V gene data show CDR1 as MNHNY and CDR2 as SVGAGI (reference sequence). As DNA, the CDR3 is TGTGCCAGCAGTTACGAGGGGGCTGGGGCCAACGTCCTGACTTTC. Translated: CASSYEGAGANVLTF.

This clonotype was recorded a few times. The V and J genes are TRBV5-1 and TRBJ2-5; 8 nucleotides match TRBD2. Germline assignment: CDR1 SGHRS and CDR2 YFSETQ. There are 16 residues in the CDR3. The V and J ends lost 4 bases and 1 base, in that order; junction bases with no gene match: 9. For the CDR3, the DNA is TGCGCCAGCAGCCTCGGGGTAGCGGGGCCCCAAGAGACCCAGTACTTC. Protein: CASSLGVAGPQETQYF.

This clonotype was picked up many times. This chain joins TRBV20-1 and TRBJ1-2; D remains ambiguous. V gave up 4 bases and J gave up 2 bases, with 11 bases separating them. This CDR3 is 13 amino acids long. From germline, CDR1 is DFQATT and CDR2 SNEGSKA (reference sequence). CDR3 region: CSATKDTNYGYTF. The CDR3 DNA reads as TGCAGTGCTACCAAAGACACGAACTATGGCTACACCTTC.

This clonotype was picked up a small number of times. The rearrangement uses TRBV6-5 and TRBJ2-3, with a weak D call TRBD2 (6 bases). The CDR3 totals 15 residues. Germline V gene data show CDR1 as MNHEY and CDR2 as SVGAGI. The V gene lost 6 bases and the J gene lost 3 bases, with 16 bases spanning the gap. The CDR3: CASSPYGGSTDTQYF. CDR3 bases: TGTGCCAGCAGCCCTTACGGGGGAAGTACAGATACGCAGTATTTT.

This clonotype has more than one count but fewer than ten. This chain joins TRBV2 and TRBJ1-5; 7 nucleotides agree with TRBD1. This CDR3 region has 13 residues. V trimming: 4 bases; J trimming: 7 bases; junction bases outside the gene matches: 4. The germline V gene encodes CDR1 SNHLY and CDR2 FYNNEI. The CDR3 loop is CASSVAGGQPQHF. The DNA of the CDR3 is TGTGCCAGCAGTGTGGCAGGGGGACAGCCCCAGCATTTT. Combining the CDR3 with reference TRBV2 and TRBJ1-5 gives the whole variable domain EPEVTQTPSHQVTQMGQEVILRCVPISNHLYFYWYRQILGQKVEFLVSFYNNEISEKSEIFDDQFSVERPDGSNFTLKIRSTKLEDSAMYFCASSVAGGQPQHFGDGTRLSIL.

The genes are TRBV7-9 and TRBJ2-3, with a tentative D call TRBD2 (6 bases). Per germline, CDR1 SEHNR and CDR2 FQNEAQ (reference sequence). The CDR3 runs 17 residues. V gave up 5 bases and J gave up 2 bases, with 20 bases separating them. This CDR3 is CASSPSLAAGYTDTQYF. The CDR3 region has the DNA TGTGCCAGCAGCCCAAGCCTGGCTGCGGGGTACACAGATACGCAGTATTTT.

This clonotype was counted a few times. The chain links TRBV10-3 to TRBJ2-3; D tentatively fits TRBD1 or TRBD2 (5 bases each). V was cut by 6 bases and J by 1 base, with 11 bases left in between. CDR3 length: 14 residues. CDR1 is ENHRY, CDR2 SYGVKD, per germline. CDR3 sequence (DNA): TGTGCCATCAGGAGAGGGGACGGCACAGATACGCAGTATTTT. Translated: CAIRRGDGTDTQYF.

This clonotype was observed a handful of times. V and J are TRBV28 and TRBJ2-3; a weak D match, TRBD2 (6 bases). The germline V gene encodes CDR1 MDHEN and CDR2 SYDVKM. There are 15 residues in the CDR3. Trimming took 5 bases from V and 0 from J, leaving 12 bases between them. The CDR3 coding sequence is TGTGCCAGCAGTCCGCGGGGCATTAGCACAGATACGCAGTATTTT. This gives the protein CASSPRGISTDTQYF. Together with reference TRBV28 and TRBJ2-3, the CDR3 gives the full variable domain: DVKVTQSSRYLVKRTGEKVFLECVQDMDHENMFWYRQDPGLGLRLIYFSYDVKMKEKGDIPEGYSVSREKKERFSLILESASTNQTSMYLCASSPRGISTDTQYFGPGTRLTVL.

This clonotype was seen at least ten times. J is TRBJ1-2 and V is TRBV7-8; D remains ambiguous. Trimming stripped 3 bases from V and 8 bases from J, with 16 bases between. The CDR3 covers 14 residues. The germline CDR1 and CDR2 sequences are SGHVS and FQNEAQ. CDR3 sequence (DNA): TGTGCCAGCAGCTTTAGCTCCCAGATGGGCGGCTACACCTTC. It encodes CASSFSSQMGGYTF.

In this sample, this clonotype turned up many times. J is TRBJ2-3 and V is TRBV7-9; D might be TRBD1 or TRBD2, each matching 5 bases. The CDR3 is made up of 16 amino acids. The germline V and J ends were trimmed by 6 bases and 1 base, with 17 bases remaining between them. The germline gives CDR1 SEHNR, CDR2 FQNEAQ (reference sequence). The CDR3 bases are TGTGCCAGCAGTGCTGACTACCTGGGGGGCACAGATACGCAGTATTTT. It yields the protein CASSADYLGGTDTQYF.

CDR3 amino acids: CSVESDRGSDEQYF. The CDR3 bases are TGCAGCGTTGAGTCGGACAGGGGATCGGACGAGCAGTACTTC. This sequence joins TRBV29-1 and TRBJ2-7, with 9 bases identical to TRBD1. The V segment lost 3 bases and the J segment 5 bases; nucleotides outside the gene matches: 8. This CDR3 spans 14 amino acids. The germline gives CDR1 SQVTM, CDR2 ANQGSEA.

As for this clonotype: Possible read error: a much larger clone is one base away. V is TRBV4-1 and J is TRBJ1-5, with 10 bases aligning to TRBD1. The CDR3 sequence is 15 residues long. In germline, CDR1 is MGHRA, CDR2 YSYEKL. Germline trimming cut 8 bases from V and 9 bases from J; bases unmatched to any gene: 13. Here the CDR3 reads CASGGRTGGSWPQHF. The CDR3 nucleotides are TGCGCCAGCGGCGGCAGGACAGGGGGAAGTTGGCCCCAGCATTTT.